This TCR beta chain derives from a study of OX40 agonist ivuxolimab in advanced cancers. About the study: Patients treated during dose escalation were battling hepatocellular carcinoma, melanoma, renal cell or head and neck cancer. Partial responses were achieved by three patients, of whom one had hepatocellular carcinoma and two had cutaneous melanoma.

Patients with autoimmune history or systemic immunosuppression were excluded. Findings and limits, study-wide: At doses 0.1 to 3.0 mg/kg, CD4+ and CD8+ clones expanded.

The data were produced by immunoSEQ multiplex PCR, yet TCRdb's version contains in-frame clones alone and is incomplete. Found here are 60,000 to 85,000 clones, about nine tenths of them singletons; the top ten hold about 4%. To note about this clone: Its matching antigen is unknown. Its ends do not fully match the called genes, so a read error is possible.

The sequence was collected from an adult with an advanced solid tumor such as melanoma, head and neck, liver or kidney cancer. Here the sequenced sample was CD4+ or CD8+ T cells sorted from blood, taken in a trial of the OX40 agonist ivuxolimab.

The CDR3 bases are TGTGCCAGCAGCTTGGTCCGGGGGGGAGAGGCCCAGTACTTC. This gives the protein CASSLVRGGEAQYF. The chain has TRBV5-4 and TRBJ2-5; TRBD2 matches 8 bases. CDR3 length: 14 amino acids. CDR1 is SGHNT, CDR2 YYREEE, per germline (reference sequence).